Following are 32 T cell receptor beta chains from one sample sequenced in a study of blood T cell repertoires in COVID-19 (dated by TCRdb to the early 2020s). Library preparation used the immunoSEQ multiplex PCR assay. TCRdb retrieved this table from immuneACCESS and kept in-frame rearrangements only. Not all clones are present; in checked studies, unresolved V genes account for under half, and no reason is known for the remainder. Present in this sample are about 200,000 clones, 85% of which were seen just once. The top ten clones comprise approximately 18% of the sample. The sequencing input was PBMCs or T cells enriched from blood (not recorded which). These receptors were taken from a man aged 35 to 55 who had recovered from COVID-19.

J is TRBJ2-7 and V is TRBV27; 10 bases are shared with TRBD1. Per germline, CDR1 MNHEY and CDR2 SMNVEV (reference sequence). The CDR3 loop spans 20 amino acids. The V segment lost 4 bases and the J segment 4 bases; nucleotides outside the gene matches: 22. In nucleotides, the CDR3 is TGTGCCAGCAGTTCTTCCGAGACCGGGACAGGGGCCTCATTCCCTTACGAGCAGTACTTC. Translation gives CASSSSETGTGASFPYEQYF.

This clone was recorded once. The chain combines TRBV15 with TRBJ1-4; D is ambiguous. The germline V gene has CDR1 LNHNV and CDR2 YYDKDF (reference sequence). This CDR3 is 15 amino acids long. V shed 1 base and J shed 5 bases, with 11 bases lying between them. The CDR3 loop is CATSRVLSGNEKLFF. CDR3 nucleotide sequence: TGTGCCACCAGCAGAGTATTAAGCGGGAATGAAAAACTGTTTTTT.

The V and J genes are TRBV7-9 and TRBJ1-6, with D maybe TRBD1 (6 bases). Deletions cut 1 base from V and 10 bases from J, with 11 bases between. The CDR3 runs 14 residues. Germline V gene sequence: CDR1 SEHNR, CDR2 FQNEAQ (reference sequence). For the CDR3, the DNA is TGTGCCAGCAGCTTAGGAGGGGGACAATCACCCCTCCACTTT. Protein product: CASSLGGGQSPLHF.

The chain employs TRBV19 and TRBJ1-4, with 10 positions matching TRBD1. This CDR3 region has 16 residues. Germline V lookup: CDR1 LNHDA, CDR2 SQIVND (reference sequence). The trim removed 3 bases at V and 8 bases at J, leaving 9 bases unmatched. The CDR3 DNA reads TGTGCCAGTAGTATGACGCGGACAGGGGGTAACGAAAAACTGTTTTTT. This translates into CASSMTRTGGNEKLFF.

The CDR3 reads CASKRGSSTDTQYF. For the CDR3, the DNA is TGCGCCAGCAAGCGGGGGAGTAGCACAGATACGCAGTATTTT. The chain employs TRBV10-2 and TRBJ2-3; 8 nucleotides line up with TRBD2. The V segment lost 7 bases and the J segment 0 bases; nucleotides outside the gene matches: 3. The CDR3 sequence is 14 residues long. CDR1 is WSHSY, CDR2 SAAADI, per germline.

The V call is TRBV3-1 (or the pseudogene TRBV3-2), the J call TRBJ2-7; 13 positions agree with TRBD2. Germline CDR1 LGHDT, CDR2 YNNKEL (reference sequence). The J segment lost 4 bases and the V segment lost 2 bases, leaving 5 bases of the junction unmatched. CDR3 length: 16 residues. CDR3 sequence (DNA): TGTGCCAGCAGCCAACAAGGACTAGCGGGAGTTTACGAGCAGTACTTC. Protein sequence: CASSQQGLAGVYEQYF.

This clone was seen a few times. The chain uses TRBV5-6 and TRBJ2-3; 7 bases match TRBD2. After removal of 1 base from V and 10 bases from J, the junction contained 3 bases not matched to a gene. The CDR3 has 12 residues. The V gene's germline CDR1 is SGHDT and CDR2 YYEEEE. The CDR3 DNA sequence: TGTGCCAGCAGCTTGAGGGGAGGGCCGCAGTATTTT. Translation gives CASSLRGGPQYF.

The gene calls are TRBV10-3 and TRBJ1-1; D might be TRBD1 (6 bases). The germline V gene encodes CDR1 ENHRY and CDR2 SYGVKD. The V end was cut by 4 bases, the J end by 1 base, with 10 bases between. The CDR3 length is 14 residues. CDR3 sequence (DNA): TGTGCCATCAGTGGTTCGACAGGGAACACTGAAGCTTTCTTT. Translated, it gives CAISGSTGNTEAFF.

V and J are TRBV4-2 and TRBJ1-1; no reliable D call. Trimming stripped 0 bases from V and 12 bases from J, with 11 bases between. Germline loops: CDR1 LGHNA, CDR2 YNFKEQ. This CDR3 has 12 residues. Written as DNA, the CDR3 is TGTGCCAGCAGCCAAGATTCAACAGACACTTTCTTT. Its translation: CASSQDSTDTFF.

This clone came up once. The rearrangement uses TRBV9 and TRBJ2-7; 10 bases align to TRBD2. The CDR3 is 15 amino acids. V lost 4 bases to trimming and J lost 5 bases; unmatched junction nucleotides: 9. Looked up from germline, CDR1 is SGDLS and CDR2 is YYNGEE. CDR3 in amino acids: CASSPRLAGQNEQYF. The CDR3 nucleotides are TGTGCCAGCAGCCCCCGACTAGCGGGTCAGAACGAGCAGTACTTC.

The chain couples TRBV5-8 to TRBJ1-1; perhaps TRBD1 as D (5 bases). The germline CDR1 and CDR2 sequences are SGHTS and YDEGEE. The V end was cut by 2 bases, the J end by 3 bases, with 14 bases between. The CDR3 covers 15 residues. CDR3 nucleotide sequence: TGTGCCAGCAGCTTTACCCGATCGACAGACACTGAAGCTTTCTTT. As protein: CASSFTRSTDTEAFF. Combining the CDR3 with reference TRBV5-8 and TRBJ1-1 gives the whole variable domain EAGVTQSPTHLIKTRGQQATLRCSPISGHTSVYWYQQALGLGLQFLLWYDEGEERNRGNFPPRFSGRQFPNYSSELNVNALELEDSALYLCASSFTRSTDTEAFFGQGTRLTVV.

The chain joins TRBV5-1 to TRBJ1-2, with TRBD1 matching 11 bases. This CDR3 region has 14 residues. Germline V gives CDR1 SGHRS, CDR2 YFSETQ. After removal of 3 bases from V and 8 bases from J, the junction contained 6 bases not matched to a gene. The CDR3 bases are TGCGCCAGCAGCTCGGGACAGGGGGAACGAGGCTACACCTTC. It specifies CASSSGQGERGYTF. Full variable domain (remainder filled in from reference TRBV5-1 and TRBJ1-2): KAGVTQTPRYLIKTRGQQVTLSCSPISGHRSVSWYQQTPGQGLQFLFEYFSETQRNKGNFPGRFSGRQFSNSRSEMNVSTLELGDSALYLCASSSGQGERGYTFGSGTRLTVV.

The J gene is TRBJ1-1, the V gene TRBV29-1; 9 bases align to TRBD1. Trimming at V came to 7 bases and at J to 5 bases, leaving 8 bases not matched to a gene. The germline gives CDR1 SQVTM, CDR2 ANQGSEA. This CDR3 contains 13 residues. The CDR3 reads CSAEQGARTEAFF. The DNA of the CDR3 is TGCAGCGCCGAACAGGGGGCGAGAACTGAAGCTTTCTTT.

CDR3 bases: TGTGCCAGCAGCCTAACTAGCGGGGGTAACAATGAGCAGTTCTTC. Protein product: CASSLTSGGNNEQFF. The chain combines TRBV27 with TRBJ2-1; 11 nucleotides align to TRBD2. The CDR3 extends over 15 amino acids. J lost 5 bases, V lost 6 bases, and 6 bases had no gene match. The germline V gene has CDR1 MNHEY and CDR2 SMNVEV (reference sequence).

The chain joins TRBV6-2 or TRBV6-3 to TRBJ2-7, with D hard to call. This CDR3 region has 12 residues. V shed 4 bases and J shed 4 bases, with 8 bases lying between them. Germline V lookup: CDR1 MNHEY, CDR2 SVGEGT. The DNA for the CDR3 is TGTGCCAGCAGTTCGAGACAATACGAGCAGTACTTC. It translates to CASSSRQYEQYF.

The rearrangement links TRBV30 to TRBJ2-2; a weak D match, TRBD1 (6 bases). The CDR3 spans 14 residues. Germline CDR1 is GTSNPN and CDR2 is SVGIG (reference sequence). With 4 bases removed from V and 3 bases from J, the gap between germline ends came to 12 bases. CDR3 in amino acids: CAWKGTTDTGELFF. The DNA for the CDR3 is TGTGCCTGGAAGGGGACAACTGACACCGGGGAGCTGTTTTTT.

The chain joins TRBV28 to TRBJ1-6; D perhaps matches TRBD1 (5 bases). CDR1 is MDHEN, CDR2 SYDVKM, per germline. The CDR3 consists of 18 residues. The ends were cut back, 3 bases at V and 4 bases at J, with 19 bases in the middle. The DNA for the CDR3 is TGTGCCAGCAGTTTGATTGGGGGGTCGAAAATTTATAATTCACCCCTCCACTTT. It is translated as CASSLIGGSKIYNSPLHF.

The chain recombines TRBV24-1 with TRBJ1-2; the match to TRBD1 covers 7 bases. CDR3 size: 15 residues. V shed 3 bases, J shed 3 bases, and the junction held 6 bases outside the gene matches. CDR1 is KGHDR and CDR2 is SFDVKD in the germline V gene. The CDR3 reads CATSDPTGDHYGYTF. CDR3 coding DNA: TGTGCCACCAGTGATCCCACAGGGGATCACTATGGCTACACCTTC.

V is TRBV27 and J is TRBJ1-5, with 7 bases aligning to TRBD1. Per germline, CDR1 MNHEY and CDR2 SMNVEV (reference sequence). The CDR3 is 15 amino acids. V was clipped by 5 bases and J by 2 bases; unmatched bases: 6. The CDR3 nucleotides read TGTGCCAGCAGTCCACAGGGGCTGGGCAATCAGCCCCAGCATTTT. Protein product: CASSPQGLGNQPQHF.

The chain links TRBV7-9 to TRBJ2-7; 12 nucleotides line up with TRBD2. The CDR3 is 13 amino acids. Germline lookup yields CDR1 SEHNR and CDR2 FQNEAQ (reference sequence). After removal of 5 bases from V and 12 bases from J, the junction contained 8 bases not matched to a gene. The CDR3 region is CASSPTSGRPPYF. The CDR3 DNA is TGTGCCAGCAGCCCCACTAGCGGGAGGCCCCCGTACTTC.

The chain joins TRBV3-1 (or the pseudogene TRBV3-2) to TRBJ1-3, with 7 bases matching TRBD1. V shed 4 bases and J 0 bases; nucleotides not matched to a gene: 9. The CDR3 consists of 17 residues. The germline V gene encodes CDR1 LGHDT and CDR2 YNNKEL (reference sequence). CDR3 coding DNA: TGTGCCAGCAGCCTCGACAGGGACGGGCCCTCTGGAAACACCATATATTTT. It specifies CASSLDRDGPSGNTIYF.

This clone was seen once. The chain carries TRBV7-2 and TRBJ1-1; D not certain. Trimming removed 1 base at V and 5 bases at J, with 11 bases between. The CDR3 covers 14 residues. Germline V gene sequence: CDR1 SGHTA, CDR2 FQGNSA. CDR3 sequence: CASSLEPRGTEAFF. In DNA form, the CDR3 reads TGTGCCAGCAGCTTAGAGCCTCGGGGAACTGAAGCTTTCTTT.

This chain joins TRBV7-2 and TRBJ2-5, with TRBD2 identical over 14 bases. This CDR3 is built from 15 residues. Losses at the gene ends were 5 bases for V and 7 bases for J; bases not matched to a gene: 6. Germline-derived CDR1 and CDR2 are SGHTA and FQGNSA. The CDR3 here is CASSVGLAGAGTQYF. DNA of the CDR3: TGTGCCAGCAGCGTGGGACTAGCGGGAGCGGGGACCCAGTACTTC.

To note about this clone: This specimen includes other DNA sequences encoding the same CDR3. The J gene is TRBJ2-5, the V gene TRBV9, with 14 bases fitting TRBD2. Germline trimming cut 4 bases from V and 4 bases from J; bases unmatched to any gene: 3. Germline V gene data show CDR1 as SGDLS and CDR2 as YYNGEE. This CDR3 spans 15 amino acids. CDR3 DNA sequence: TGTGCCAGCAGCCCGGGACTAGCGGGAGTAGAGACCCAGTACTTC. Amino acids: CASSPGLAGVETQYF.

This clone was seen a handful of times. The chain has TRBV11-2 and TRBJ1-1; no reliable D call. The ends were cut back, 4 bases at V and 2 bases at J, with 11 bases in the middle. The CDR3 runs to 14 residues. The germline CDR1 and CDR2 sequences are SGHAT and FQNNGV. The CDR3 DNA sequence: TGTGCCAGCAGCTCTCCCTCGGGAAACACTGAAGCTTTCTTT. Protein: CASSSPSGNTEAFF.

This clone was recorded only once. The V call is TRBV5-6, the J call TRBJ2-7, with 7 nucleotides matching TRBD1. This CDR3 is built from 15 residues. The V segment lost 3 bases and the J segment 3 bases; nucleotides outside the gene matches: 9. Germline V lookup: CDR1 SGHDT, CDR2 YYEEEE. The CDR3 DNA is TGTGCCAGCAGCTCTCGGACAGGTAGTGTCTACGAGCAGTACTTC. Its protein is CASSSRTGSVYEQYF.

The rearrangement uses TRBV9 and TRBJ2-1; 12 bases match TRBD1. The V gene's germline CDR1 is SGDLS and CDR2 YYNGEE. CDR3 length: 16 amino acids. The junction had 8 bases not matched to a gene; V was cut back by 2 bases and J by 8 bases. The CDR3 nucleotides are TGTGCCAGCAGCGTCCCCGGGACAGGGGGCCGAGATGAGCAGTTCTTC. This gives the protein CASSVPGTGGRDEQFF.

The chain recombines TRBV5-1 with TRBJ2-2; 10 bases line up with TRBD2. In germline, CDR1 is SGHRS, CDR2 YFSETQ. This CDR3 has 16 amino acids. The trim removed 3 bases at V and 1 base at J, leaving 3 bases unmatched. The CDR3 bases are TGCGCCAGCAGCTCCGGGACTAGCGTGAACACCGGGGAGCTGTTTTTT. It codes for CASSSGTSVNTGELFF.

The CDR3 is CASRYKRYNEQFF. CDR3 nucleotides: TGTGCCAGCAGATACAAACGCTACAATGAGCAGTTCTTC. V usage is TRBV12-3 or TRBV12-4 and J usage is TRBJ2-1; D not resolved. This CDR3 region has 13 residues. The V end lost 6 bases, the J end lost 3 bases, and 9 bases lay between the germline ends.

The chain uses TRBV28 and TRBJ1-2, with 10 nucleotides matching TRBD1. V was clipped by 5 bases and J by 3 bases; unmatched bases: 3. The CDR3 contains 14 residues. Germline-derived CDR1 and CDR2 are MDHEN and SYDVKM. The CDR3: CASSQGQGHYGYTF. The CDR3 DNA is TGTGCCAGCAGTCAGGGACAGGGGCACTATGGCTACACCTTC.

Of note for this clone: Other DNA variants within this sample encode the same CDR3. J is TRBJ1-2 and V is TRBV20-1; unclear D gene. The CDR3 length is 10 residues. With 6 bases removed from V and 2 bases from J, the gap between germline ends came to 4 bases. Germline V lookup: CDR1 DFQATT, CDR2 SNEGSKA (reference sequence). The CDR3 region is CSARNYGYTF. CDR3 DNA sequence: TGCAGTGCCAGGAACTATGGCTACACCTTC.

The chain links TRBV2 to TRBJ2-7; 8 nucleotides agree with TRBD2. The CDR3 has 13 amino acids. The junction had 1 base not matched to a gene; V was cut back by 3 bases and J by 3 bases. Germline V gives CDR1 SNHLY, CDR2 FYNNEI. The CDR3 coding sequence is TGTGCCAGCAGTGATGGGACTAGCTACGAGCAGTACTTC. As protein: CASSDGTSYEQYF.